The 10 T cell receptor beta chains presented below share a single source sample, sequenced in a study of T-cell memory formation after mild COVID-19. One entry per CDR3 protein, called by TCRdb with MiXCR from the 5' RACE reads. The repertoire consists of approximately 210,000 distinct CDR3 sequences, with around 25% occurring once and the leading ten covering roughly an eighth. Source material: PBMCs or a T cell subset sorted from them (not recorded which). The receptors stem from an adult woman who had mild COVID-19 (a few samples of this study predate the infection). Cell type and time point are not known.

This clonotype was seen just once. The V gene is TRBV7-9, the J gene TRBJ2-1; no firm D call. V gave up 0 bases and J gave up 8 bases, with 5 bases separating them. This CDR3 spans 12 amino acids. Per the germline V gene, CDR1 is SEHNR and CDR2 is FQNEAQ (reference sequence). The DNA for the CDR3 is TGTGCCAGCAGCTTAGCGGAAGATGAGCAGTTCTTC. This sequence encodes CASSLAEDEQFF.

The chain recombines TRBV4-3 with TRBJ2-1, with 12 nucleotides matching TRBD2. The CDR3 runs 20 residues. V trimming: 0 bases; J trimming: 5 bases; junction bases outside the gene matches: 14. CDR1 and CDR2 (germline): LGHNA, YSLEER. The CDR3: CASSQEGILAGGRADNEQFF. In nucleotides, the CDR3 is TGCGCCAGCAGCCAAGAGGGAATACTAGCGGGAGGTAGAGCCGACAATGAGCAGTTCTTC.

The chain couples TRBV20-1 to TRBJ2-1; 9 bases fit TRBD1. The CDR3 covers 15 residues. Germline CDR1 is DFQATT and CDR2 is SNEGSKA (reference sequence). The ends lost 2 bases at V and 0 bases at J; junction bases unmatched: 2. The CDR3 loop reads CSARLTGGSYNEQFF. CDR3 sequence (DNA): TGCAGTGCTAGATTGACAGGGGGCTCCTACAATGAGCAGTTCTTC.

The rearrangement joins TRBV5-1 to TRBJ1-1; D unresolved. CDR1 and CDR2 from the germline V gene are SGHRS and YFSETQ. The CDR3 has 14 amino acids. Trimming cost V 1 base and J 1 base, with 8 bases left between them. The DNA of the CDR3 is TGCGCCAGCAGCTTGTGGGCCGCGAACACTGAAGCTTTCTTT. This codes for CASSLWAANTEAFF.

The chain has TRBV29-1 and TRBJ1-1; D uncertain. This CDR3 contains 13 residues. CDR1 SQVTM and CDR2 ANQGSEA come from the germline V gene. V shed 7 bases and J shed 0 bases, with 12 bases lying between them. CDR3 DNA sequence: TGCAGCGCCGAGCGGGCGATGAACACTGAAGCTTTCTTT. It yields the protein CSAERAMNTEAFF.

This clonotype was observed a few times. V is TRBV29-1 and J is TRBJ2-5; 7 nucleotides line up with TRBD2. From germline, CDR1 is SQVTM and CDR2 ANQGSEA. V shed 6 bases, J shed 5 bases, and the junction held 12 bases outside the gene matches. This CDR3 region has 14 residues. CDR3 loop: CSVLRGEARETQYF. CDR3 nucleotides: TGCAGCGTCCTTCGGGGGGAGGCCCGGGAGACCCAGTACTTC.

This clonotype was seen a few times. This chain joins TRBV29-1 and TRBJ1-1; 7 bases line up with TRBD1. The CDR3 is 14 residues long. The junction had 10 bases not matched to a gene; V was cut back by 3 bases and J by 6 bases. The V gene's germline CDR1 is SQVTM and CDR2 ANQGSEA. The CDR3 is CSVEGGRGKAEAFF. CDR3 nucleotide sequence: TGCAGCGTTGAGGGCGGCAGGGGGAAGGCTGAAGCTTTCTTT.

This clonotype was found a few times. The rearrangement joins TRBV5-1 to TRBJ2-3; 8 bases are a match to TRBD2. V trimming: 4 bases; J trimming: 2 bases; junction bases outside the gene matches: 3. The CDR3 has 14 amino acids. Germline V gene lookup returns CDR1 SGHRS and CDR2 YFSETQ. The CDR3 DNA follows: TGCGCCAGCAGCGGGCGGGAGGTCACAGATACGCAGTATTTT. It is translated as CASSGREVTDTQYF.

V usage is TRBV20-1 and J usage is TRBJ1-1, with TRBD1 identical over 7 bases. The CDR3 sequence is 17 residues long. The trim removed 3 bases at V and 0 bases at J, leaving 13 bases unmatched. Germline-derived CDR1 and CDR2 are DFQATT and SNEGSKA (reference sequence). The CDR3 spells CSASDRAAVWMNTEAFF. In nucleotides, the CDR3 is TGCAGTGCTAGTGACAGGGCGGCAGTCTGGATGAACACTGAAGCTTTCTTT.

The chain employs TRBV4-2 and TRBJ2-7, with D possibly matching TRBD1 (6 bases). CDR1 is LGHNA, CDR2 YNFKEQ, per germline. The CDR3 runs 15 residues. Trimming shortened V by 3 bases and J by 0 bases, and 12 bases separated the two germline ends. Here the CDR3 reads CASSQYTGSSYEQYF. The DNA for the CDR3 is TGTGCCAGCAGCCAGTACACAGGGAGCTCCTACGAGCAGTACTTC.